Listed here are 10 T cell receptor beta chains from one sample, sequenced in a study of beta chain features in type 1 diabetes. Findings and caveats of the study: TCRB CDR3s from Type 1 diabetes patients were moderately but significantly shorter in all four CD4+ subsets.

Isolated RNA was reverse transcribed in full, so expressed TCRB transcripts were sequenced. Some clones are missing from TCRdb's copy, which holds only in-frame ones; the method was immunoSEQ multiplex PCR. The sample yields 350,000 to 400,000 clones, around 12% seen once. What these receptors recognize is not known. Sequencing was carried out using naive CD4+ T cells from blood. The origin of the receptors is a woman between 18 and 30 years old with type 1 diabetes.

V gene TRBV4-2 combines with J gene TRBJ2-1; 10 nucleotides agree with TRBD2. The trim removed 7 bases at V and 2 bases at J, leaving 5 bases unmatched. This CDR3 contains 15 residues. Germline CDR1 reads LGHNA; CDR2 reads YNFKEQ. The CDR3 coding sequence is TGTGCCAGCACCCCTAGCGGGAGCGCCTACAATGAGCAGTTCTTC. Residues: CASTPSGSAYNEQFF.

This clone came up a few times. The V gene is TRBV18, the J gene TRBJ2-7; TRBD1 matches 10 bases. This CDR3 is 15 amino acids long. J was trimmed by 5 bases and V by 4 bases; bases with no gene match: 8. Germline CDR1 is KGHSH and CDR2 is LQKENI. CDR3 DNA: TGTGCCAGCTCACGACCGGGACAGGGGTTCGACGAGCAGTACTTC. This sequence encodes CASSRPGQGFDEQYF.

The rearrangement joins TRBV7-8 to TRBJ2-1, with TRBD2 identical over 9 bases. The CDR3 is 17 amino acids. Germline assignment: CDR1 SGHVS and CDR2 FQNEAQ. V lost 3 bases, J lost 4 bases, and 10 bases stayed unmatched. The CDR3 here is CASSLISGSSPYNEQFF. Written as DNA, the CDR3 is TGTGCCAGCAGCTTGATTAGCGGGAGTTCCCCTTACAATGAGCAGTTCTTC.

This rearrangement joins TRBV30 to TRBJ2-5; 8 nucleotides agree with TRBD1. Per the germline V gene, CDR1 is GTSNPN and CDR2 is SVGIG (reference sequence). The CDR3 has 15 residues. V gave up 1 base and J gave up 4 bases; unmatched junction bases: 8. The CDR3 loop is CAWSETTGAGETQYF. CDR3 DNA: TGTGCCTGGAGTGAAACGACAGGGGCGGGAGAGACCCAGTACTTC.

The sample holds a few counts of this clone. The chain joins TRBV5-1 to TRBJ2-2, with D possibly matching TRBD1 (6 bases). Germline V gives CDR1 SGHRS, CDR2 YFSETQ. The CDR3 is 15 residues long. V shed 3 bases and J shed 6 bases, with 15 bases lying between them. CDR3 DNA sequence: TGCGCCAGCAGCTCGGTGGCAGGGGTCGCCGGGGAGCTGTTTTTT. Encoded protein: CASSSVAGVAGELFF.

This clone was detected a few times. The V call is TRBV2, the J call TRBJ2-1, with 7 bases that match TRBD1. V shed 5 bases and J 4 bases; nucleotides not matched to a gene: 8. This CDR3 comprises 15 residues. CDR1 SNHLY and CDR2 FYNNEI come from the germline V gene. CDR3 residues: CASSPNRGPYNEQFF. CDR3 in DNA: TGTGCCAGCAGTCCCAACAGGGGACCTTACAATGAGCAGTTCTTC. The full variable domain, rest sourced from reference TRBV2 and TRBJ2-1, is EPEVTQTPSHQVTQMGQEVILRCVPISNHLYFYWYRQILGQKVEFLVSFYNNEISEKSEIFDDQFSVERPDGSNFTLKIRSTKLEDSAMYFCASSPNRGPYNEQFFGPGTRLTVL.

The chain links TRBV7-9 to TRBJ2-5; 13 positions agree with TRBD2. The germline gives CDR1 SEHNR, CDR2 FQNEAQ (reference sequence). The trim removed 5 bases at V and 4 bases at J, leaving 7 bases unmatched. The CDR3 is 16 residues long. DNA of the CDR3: TGTGCCAGCAGCGAAAGGGGACTAGCGGGGCGAGAGACCCAGTACTTC. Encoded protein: CASSERGLAGRETQYF. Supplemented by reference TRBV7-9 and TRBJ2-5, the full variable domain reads DTGVSQNPRHKITKRGQNVTFRCDPISEHNRLYWYRQTLGQGPEFLTYFQNEAQLEKSRLLSDRFSAERPKGSFSTLEIQRTEQGDSAMYLCASSERGLAGRETQYFGPGTRLLVL.

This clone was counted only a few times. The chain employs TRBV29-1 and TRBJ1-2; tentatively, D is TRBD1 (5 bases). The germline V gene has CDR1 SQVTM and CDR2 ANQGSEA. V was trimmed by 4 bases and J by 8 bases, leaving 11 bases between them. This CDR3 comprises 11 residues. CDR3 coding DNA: TGCAGCGTTGCCAGGGAGGGCGGCTACACCTTC. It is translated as CSVAREGGYTF.

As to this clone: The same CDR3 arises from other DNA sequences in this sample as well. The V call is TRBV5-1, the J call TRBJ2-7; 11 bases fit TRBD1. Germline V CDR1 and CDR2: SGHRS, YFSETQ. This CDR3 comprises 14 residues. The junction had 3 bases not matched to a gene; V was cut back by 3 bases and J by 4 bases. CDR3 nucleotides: TGCGCCAGCAGCTCTGGGACAGGGGGTTACGAGCAGTACTTC. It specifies CASSSGTGGYEQYF. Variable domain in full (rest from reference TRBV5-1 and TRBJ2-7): KAGVTQTPRYLIKTRGQQVTLSCSPISGHRSVSWYQQTPGQGLQFLFEYFSETQRNKGNFPGRFSGRQFSNSRSEMNVSTLELGDSALYLCASSSGTGGYEQYFGPGTRLTVT.

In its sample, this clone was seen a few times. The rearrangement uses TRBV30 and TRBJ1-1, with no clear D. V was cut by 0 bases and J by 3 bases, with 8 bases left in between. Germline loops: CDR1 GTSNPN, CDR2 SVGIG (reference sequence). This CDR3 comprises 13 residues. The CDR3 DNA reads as TGTGCCTGGAGTGTATTACGGTACACTGAAGCTTTCTTT. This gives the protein CAWSVLRYTEAFF.